This T cell receptor beta chain comes out of a study of vaccination and CD4 T cells after COVID-19. Across the study: The convalescent group had six males, four females, seven Caucasians, two Asians, one multiracial. The post-vaccine samples came a median around 71 days after dose two (range 14 to 241).

Germline CDR1 and CDR2: MNHNS and SASEGT. V gave up 3 bases and J gave up 4 bases, with 6 bases separating them. The CDR3 is made up of 12 amino acids. This sample's treatment: approximately nine-day PBMC culture with coronavirus spike peptide pools or control peptides (ViraFEST assay). Investigators obtained the unexposed donor's CD4+ T cells before the COVID-19 pandemic (2011-2018). Antigen-specific T cell expansion with peptide pools preceded TCR sequencing in the ViraFEST approach. Cultured CD4+ T cell DNA was sequenced using the Oncomine TCR Beta short-read assay. The genomic DNA was obtained from cultured CD4+ T cells by extraction with the QIAamp micro DNA kit. MiXCR was run by TCRdb on the PCR reads, yielding one entry per CDR3 protein. The sample carries 6,500 to 8,000 distinct CDR3 sequences, about 30% recorded once. With regard to this clonotype: Antigen: not known.

The chain is built from TRBV6-1 and TRBJ1-2; the D gene is possibly TRBD1 (5 bases). The origin of this receptor is a human donor in good health. The sequencing input was CD4+ T cells from blood, cultured in vitro. The CDR3 protein is CASSDGTYGYTF. The CDR3 coding sequence is TGTGCCAGCAGTGACGGGACCTATGGCTACACCTTC.